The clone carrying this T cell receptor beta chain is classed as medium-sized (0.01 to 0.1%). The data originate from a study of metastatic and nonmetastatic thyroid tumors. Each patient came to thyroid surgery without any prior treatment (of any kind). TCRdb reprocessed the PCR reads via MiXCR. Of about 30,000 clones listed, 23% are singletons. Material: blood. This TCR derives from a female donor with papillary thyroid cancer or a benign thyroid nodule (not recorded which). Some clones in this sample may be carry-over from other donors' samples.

DNA of the CDR3: TGTGCCAGCAGTTACTCGAAGGACACCAAGTCCTACGAGCAGTACTTC. Protein sequence: CASSYSKDTKSYEQYF. V gene TRBV6-6 combines with J gene TRBJ2-7, with D tentatively TRBD1 (5 bases). The germline V gene has CDR1 MNHNY and CDR2 SVGAGI (reference sequence). V was trimmed by 0 bases and J by 1 base, leaving 13 bases between them. This CDR3 is 16 amino acids long.